This T cell receptor (beta chain) is drawn from a study of blood T cells in healthy people across ages (dated by TCRdb to the mid-2010s). Regarding the complete study: Template switching captured roughly one uniquely barcoded TCR beta cDNA molecule per two T cells in model experiments. Using deep sequencing normalized with unique cDNA molecular identifiers, the study measured how TCR beta repertoire diversity changes with age. Four age groups were formed from the donors: young (average about 15 years), middle-aged (around 37), aged (approximately 60) and long-lived (roughly 81). Two additional independent replicas of 1 million unique cDNA reads from the same blood draw were analyzed for two donors (one aged 18 to 30 and one aged 80 or older).

Donors were under 40 systemically healthy Caucasian individuals from Russia aged roughly 6 to 90 years. Each donor gave about 9.7 milliliters of peripheral blood, drawn into EDTA-treated Vacutainer tubes. PBMCs were isolated by Ficoll-Paque density-gradient centrifugation, with at least 7 million obtained per sample. Trizol reagent was used to extract total RNA from the PBMCs, yielding at least 6 micrograms per sample. Naive CD45RAhigh/CD27high T cell percentages were measured by flow cytometry on a PBMC aliquot from every donor. Library prep was done by 5' RACE. The run used an Illumina HiSeq 2500. A second PCR of about 7 to 12 cycles was performed with a sample-barcoded 5' primer and a J-beta primer mix. A unique molecular identifier was introduced onto each TCR beta cDNA molecule by a template-switch 5' adaptor carrying 12 random nucleotides. Each sample yielded at least 3 million CDR3-containing paired-end reads. First-strand cDNA synthesis was performed from all RNA using the Mint cDNA synthesis kit, with priming by a TRBC-specific oligonucleotide. Following uracil-DNA glycosylase treatment, a first 18-cycle PCR with universal primers M1SS and BC2_uni_R was performed on all cDNA. The published analysis was carried out like this. Normalization of each sample was performed by random selection of 1 million high-quality reads, each carrying a distinct molecular identifier. Reads with shared molecular identifiers were discarded instead of being binned into consensus sequences. CDR3 identification, clonotype clustering and error correction used MiTCR with a Q25 quality threshold and the strictest error-elimination algorithm. A nonparametric unseen species model with Euler transformation was used to estimate a lower bound on total TCR beta diversity. The raw public reads went through TCRdb reprocessing: fastp at Q25, MiXCR clone calling, in-frame beta chains kept. Records with the same CDR3 protein are collapsed into one entry carrying the most frequent genes and DNA. The V and J calls here are based on TCRdb, not the publication. The sample has over 450,000 distinct CDR3 sequences on record, around 24% of them singletons. 8.7% of the sample comes from the top ten.

Study-level results and caveats: There was a strong correlation between observed TCR beta diversity and the percentage of naive T cells measured by flow cytometry. Donor CMV infection status was unknown, potentially confounding age-related changes in expanded clonotypes. Compared with the aged group, more naive CD4+ T cells, fewer expanded clones and increased TCR diversity were shown by the long-lived group, suggesting age selection. As age increased, observed TCR beta diversity per million T cells dropped in a roughly linear way, and a significant reduction was already evident by age 40. Estimates of total diversity based on one million sequenced T cells were considered lower bounds and underestimates. Since profiling was done on bulk unsorted PBMCs, naive and antigen-experienced compartments could not be conclusively compared.

This clonotype turned up a few times. No cognate antigen has been identified for it. No much larger clone exists at a distance of one base, and base qualities are not known. The cysteine opens and the phenylalanine closes a CDR3 of 18 amino acids. The kept DNA is CDR3 alone, 54 bases in frame from the first base. Separately, the same data were catalogued under a study of T cells of mothers and their children. From that second study: Nine systemically healthy Caucasian individuals, comprising three mothers and their six children, were included as donors. cDNA synthesis consumed the entire amount of extracted RNA, loaded at around 1.5 ug RNA in each 15 ul reaction. In the second PCR, the M1S primer added sample barcodes and 2-4 random nucleotides. Each mother yielded over 8.5 million TCR beta CDR3 reads and each child 2.5 million to 3 million reads. TCR recombination output is similarly shaped by thymic selection in related and unrelated pairs, with a minor effect exerted by inherited differences. Normalized repertoire overlap was always slightly but never significantly higher in related than unrelated mother-child pairs. No persistent microchimeric T cell clones were detected, at a sensitivity of around 97 clones per million clonotypes. To look for features that set related mother-child pairs apart from unrelated individuals, the researchers ran deep NGS to compare the TCR beta repertoires of mothers and children. The mean age was roughly 44 +/- 4 years for the mothers and about 12 +/- 4 years for the children. After adapter ligation was performed with NEBNext reagents, the libraries were sequenced on an Illumina HiSeq 2000 with 100+100 nt paired-end reads. To prevent cross-contamination, the mother and child libraries were prepared a month apart and were sequenced in separate runs. Between about 500,000 and 2,300,000 distinct TCR beta clonotypes were identified per donor. Naive TCR beta clonotypes were estimated from low-frequency clonotypes matched to each donor's FACS-determined naive share, without sorting.

The receptor was derived from a boy aged 5-17 years in good health. Input material: blood. Here the chain combines TRBV21-1 and TRBJ2-1; TRBD1, the table's D call, was not compared with the DNA. TRBV21-1 is a pseudogene locus. The nucleotides read TGTGCCAGCAGCAAAAGGGGCTGCAGGCCAAGCCCTAACAATGAGCAGTTCTTC. Its protein reads: CASSKRGCRPSPNNEQFF.